A selection of T cell receptor beta chains follows, all from one sample in a study of OX40 agonist ivuxolimab in advanced cancers. Data came from immunoSEQ multiplex PCR; TCRdb stores just in-frame clones and leaves some out. The sample lists over 90,000 clones; roughly 90% were seen once. The material sequenced was CD4+ or CD8+ T cells sorted from blood, taken in a trial of the OX40 agonist ivuxolimab. The receptors were gathered from an adult with an advanced solid tumor such as melanoma, head and neck, liver or kidney cancer. Each CDR3 is given with its conserved first and last residue. The D gene is left open where the match is weak. Clone size appears in some rows only: once, few, many, or a class for an expanded clone.

abundance: -; v_gene: TRBV5-1; j_gene: TRBJ1-2; d_gene: -; CDR3aa: CASSLGYRDGYTF; CDR3nt: TGCGCCAGCAGCCTAGGATACAGGGATGGCTACACCTTC
abundance: -; v_gene: TRBV7-2; j_gene: TRBJ2-1; d_gene: TRBD2; CDR3aa: CASSARLAGGPHEQFF; CDR3nt: TGTGCCAGCAGCGCCCGACTAGCGGGAGGGCCGCATGAGCAGTTCTTC
abundance: -; v_gene: TRBV7-9; j_gene: TRBJ2-2; d_gene: -; CDR3aa: CASPNGVVGELFF; CDR3nt: TGTGCCAGCCCAAATGGCGTGGTCGGGGAGCTGTTTTTT
abundance: -; v_gene: TRBV2; j_gene: TRBJ2-7; d_gene: -; CDR3aa: CASTRGAGSYEQYF; CDR3nt: TGTGCCAGCACCCGGGGGGCGGGGTCCTACGAGCAGTACTTC
abundance: -; v_gene: TRBV29-1; j_gene: TRBJ2-5; d_gene: TRBD1; CDR3aa: CSVRQGHEAQYF; CDR3nt: TGCAGCGTGCGACAGGGGCACGAGGCCCAGTACTTC
abundance: -; v_gene: TRBV19; j_gene: TRBJ1-3; d_gene: -; CDR3aa: CASSIDRQGWAGTIYF; CDR3nt: TGTGCCAGTAGTATAGATCGGCAGGGTTGGGCTGGCACCATATATTTT
abundance: -; v_gene: TRBV7-6; j_gene: TRBJ1-4; d_gene: -; CDR3aa: CASSLAVRGGEKLFF; CDR3nt: TGTGCCAGCAGCTTAGCGGTTAGGGGCGGTGAAAAACTGTTTTTT
abundance: -; v_gene: TRBV4-3; j_gene: TRBJ2-1; d_gene: -; CDR3aa: CASSQESGEQFF; CDR3nt: TGCGCCAGCAGCCAAGAAAGTGGGGAGCAGTTCTTC
abundance: -; v_gene: TRBV29-1; j_gene: TRBJ2-7; d_gene: -; CDR3aa: CSVEESSSYEQYF; CDR3nt: TGCAGCGTTGAAGAAAGCAGTTCCTACGAGCAGTACTTC
abundance: -; v_gene: TRBV2; j_gene: TRBJ2-2; d_gene: -; CDR3aa: CASRRTYTGELFF; CDR3nt: TGTGCCAGCAGGAGGACATACACCGGGGAGCTGTTTTTT
abundance: -; v_gene: TRBV2; j_gene: TRBJ2-5; d_gene: -; CDR3aa: CASRRVSTKETQYF; CDR3nt: TGTGCCAGCAGGCGGGTCTCCACTAAAGAGACCCAGTACTTC
abundance: once; v_gene: TRBV29-1; j_gene: TRBJ2-6; d_gene: -; CDR3aa: CSASHSGANVLTF; CDR3nt: TGCAGCGCCAGCCACTCTGGGGCCAACGTCCTGACTTTC
abundance: -; v_gene: TRBV29-1; j_gene: TRBJ2-7; d_gene: -; CDR3aa: CSVERLNEQYF; CDR3nt: TGCAGCGTTGAACGCCTCAACGAGCAGTACTTC
abundance: -; v_gene: TRBV7-2; j_gene: TRBJ2-3; d_gene: TRBD2; CDR3aa: CASSSAGDGTDTQYF; CDR3nt: TGTGCCAGCAGCTCCGCGGGAGACGGGACAGATACGCAGTATTTT
abundance: -; v_gene: TRBV6-1; j_gene: TRBJ2-5; d_gene: -; CDR3aa: CASSELGPYQETQYF; CDR3nt: TGTGCCAGCAGTGAACTGGGGCCGTACCAAGAGACCCAGTACTTC
abundance: -; v_gene: TRBV4-2; j_gene: TRBJ2-7; d_gene: TRBD1; CDR3aa: CASSQESQGVFYEQYF; CDR3nt: TGTGCCAGCAGCCAAGAATCGCAGGGGGTCTTCTACGAGCAGTACTTC
abundance: -; v_gene: TRBV5-1; j_gene: TRBJ2-3; d_gene: -; CDR3aa: CASSPGLPEDTQYF; CDR3nt: TGCGCCAGCAGCCCGGGACTCCCAGAAGATACGCAGTATTTT
abundance: -; v_gene: TRBV14; j_gene: TRBJ1-1; d_gene: TRBD1; CDR3aa: CASSTQGYTEAFF; CDR3nt: TGTGCCAGCAGCACACAGGGGTACACTGAAGCTTTCTTT
abundance: -; v_gene: TRBV18; j_gene: TRBJ2-7; d_gene: TRBD1; CDR3aa: CASSSLPGTGGAEQYF; CDR3nt: TGTGCCAGCTCATCTCTTCCCGGGACAGGGGGCGCCGAGCAGTACTTC
abundance: -; v_gene: TRBV7-2; j_gene: TRBJ2-3; d_gene: -; CDR3aa: CASSPSTGARTDTQYF; CDR3nt: TGTGCCAGCAGCCCTAGCACGGGAGCGCGCACAGATACGCAGTATTTT
abundance: -; v_gene: TRBV7-9; j_gene: TRBJ2-1; d_gene: -; CDR3aa: CASSLSGSSYNEQFF; CDR3nt: TGTGCCAGCAGCCTGAGCGGAAGCTCCTACAATGAGCAGTTCTTC
abundance: -; v_gene: TRBV10-1; j_gene: TRBJ2-2; d_gene: TRBD2; CDR3aa: CASRILGVSTSGRAGELFF; CDR3nt: TGCGCCAGCAGAATTCTGGGGGTCTCCACTAGCGGGAGGGCCGGGGAGCTGTTTTTT
abundance: -; v_gene: TRBV30; j_gene: TRBJ2-4; d_gene: -; CDR3aa: CAWSVKRNPKNIQYF; CDR3nt: TGTGCCTGGAGTGTAAAGAGAAATCCCAAAAACATTCAGTACTTC
abundance: -; v_gene: TRBV28; j_gene: TRBJ2-1; d_gene: -; CDR3aa: CASTLGGPYNEQFF; CDR3nt: TGTGCCAGCACTCTGGGAGGCCCCTACAATGAGCAGTTCTTC
abundance: once; v_gene: TRBV9; j_gene: TRBJ2-1; d_gene: TRBD2; CDR3aa: CASSEMGSGRGNEQFF; CDR3nt: TGTGCCAGCAGCGAGATGGGTAGCGGGAGAGGCAATGAGCAGTTCTTC
abundance: -; v_gene: TRBV6-6; j_gene: TRBJ2-1; d_gene: -; CDR3aa: CASSYSEEQFF; CDR3nt: TGTGCCAGCAGTTACTCCGAAGAGCAGTTCTTC
abundance: -; v_gene: TRBV29-1; j_gene: TRBJ1-1; d_gene: -; CDR3aa: CSVEGGPGRANTEAFF; CDR3nt: TGCAGCGTTGAAGGAGGGCCAGGGAGGGCGAACACTGAAGCTTTCTTT
abundance: -; v_gene: TRBV20-1; j_gene: TRBJ1-5; d_gene: -; CDR3aa: CSARIAAAQHF; CDR3nt: TGCAGTGCTAGAATCGCCGCGGCCCAGCATTTT
abundance: -; v_gene: TRBV7-9; j_gene: TRBJ2-2; d_gene: -; CDR3aa: CASSSPGHQNTGELFF; CDR3nt: TGTGCCAGCAGCTCGCCGGGACATCAGAACACCGGGGAGCTGTTTTTT
abundance: -; v_gene: TRBV5-1; j_gene: TRBJ2-3; d_gene: TRBD2; CDR3aa: CASSQTSGTDTQYF; CDR3nt: TGCGCCAGCAGCCAGACTAGCGGCACAGATACGCAGTATTTT
abundance: few; v_gene: TRBV7-2; j_gene: TRBJ2-3; d_gene: TRBD2; CDR3aa: CASSLSLAGGYETQYF; CDR3nt: TGTGCCAGCAGCTTAAGCCTAGCGGGAGGGTACGAGACGCAGTATTTT
abundance: -; v_gene: TRBV7-9; j_gene: TRBJ2-7; d_gene: TRBD1; CDR3aa: CASSLRGTGDYEQYF; CDR3nt: TGTGCCAGCAGCTTGAGGGGGACAGGCGACTACGAGCAGTACTTC
abundance: few; v_gene: TRBV27; j_gene: TRBJ1-5; d_gene: TRBD1; CDR3aa: CASSFAPGTGGNQPQHF; CDR3nt: TGTGCCAGCAGTTTCGCGCCCGGGACAGGGGGCAATCAGCCCCAGCATTTT
abundance: -; v_gene: TRBV18; j_gene: TRBJ1-5; d_gene: -; CDR3aa: CASSGDLNQPQHF; CDR3nt: TGTGCCAGCTCCGGTGACCTCAATCAGCCCCAGCATTTT
abundance: -; v_gene: TRBV7-6; j_gene: TRBJ1-2; d_gene: -; CDR3aa: CASSLAGEYGYTF; CDR3nt: TGTGCCAGCAGCCTAGCAGGGGAATATGGCTACACCTTC
abundance: once; v_gene: TRBV5-1; j_gene: TRBJ2-5; d_gene: -; CDR3aa: CASSFGRGQETQYF; CDR3nt: TGCGCCAGCAGCTTCGGCAGGGGACAAGAGACCCAGTACTTC
abundance: -; v_gene: TRBV19; j_gene: TRBJ2-3; d_gene: TRBD2; CDR3aa: CASSAGLVASTDTQYF; CDR3nt: TGTGCCAGTAGTGCAGGACTAGTGGCTAGCACAGATACGCAGTATTTT
abundance: once; v_gene: TRBV27; j_gene: TRBJ2-6; d_gene: -; CDR3aa: CASRALVVSGANVLTF; CDR3nt: TGTGCCAGCAGGGCCTTAGTCGTCTCTGGGGCCAACGTCCTGACTTTC
abundance: -; v_gene: TRBV2; j_gene: TRBJ2-1; d_gene: -; CDR3aa: CATRLVGTDEQFF; CDR3nt: TGTGCCACCAGACTAGTAGGGACCGATGAGCAGTTCTTC
abundance: -; v_gene: TRBV7-9; j_gene: TRBJ1-1; d_gene: -; CDR3aa: CASTPLITEAFF; CDR3nt: TGTGCCAGCACCCCTCTTATAACTGAAGCTTTCTTT
abundance: few; v_gene: TRBV5-1; j_gene: TRBJ2-7; d_gene: TRBD2; CDR3aa: CASSLYWTSGAQAYEQYF; CDR3nt: TGCGCCAGCAGCTTGTACTGGACTAGCGGCGCCCAGGCGTACGAGCAGTACTTC
abundance: -; v_gene: TRBV7-8; j_gene: TRBJ1-1; d_gene: -; CDR3aa: CASSEQGNTEAFF; CDR3nt: TGTGCCAGCAGCGAACAGGGGAACACTGAAGCTTTCTTT
abundance: -; v_gene: TRBV19; j_gene: TRBJ2-3; d_gene: -; CDR3aa: CASSTAHKGTGTDTQYF; CDR3nt: TGTGCCAGTAGTACGGCTCACAAGGGGACGGGAACAGATACGCAGTATTTT
abundance: -; v_gene: TRBV18; j_gene: TRBJ1-5; d_gene: TRBD1; CDR3aa: CASSPSGGTQPQHF; CDR3nt: TGTGCCAGCTCACCCTCAGGGGGAACTCAGCCCCAGCATTTT
abundance: -; v_gene: TRBV19; j_gene: TRBJ2-2; d_gene: -; CDR3aa: CASKVGQNTGELFF; CDR3nt: TGTGCCAGTAAAGTCGGACAAAACACCGGGGAGCTGTTTTTT
abundance: -; v_gene: TRBV18; j_gene: TRBJ1-6; d_gene: -; CDR3aa: CASSPGPNSPLHF; CDR3nt: TGTGCCAGCTCACCGGGTCCTAATTCACCCCTCCACTTT
abundance: -; v_gene: TRBV6-5; j_gene: TRBJ1-2; d_gene: -; CDR3aa: CASSPRGQGGYGYTF; CDR3nt: TGTGCCAGCAGCCCCCGAGGGCAAGGGGGCTATGGCTACACCTTC
abundance: -; v_gene: TRBV16; j_gene: TRBJ1-4; d_gene: -; CDR3aa: CASSQSARGNEKLFF; CDR3nt: TGTGCCAGCAGCCAATCCGCAAGGGGTAATGAAAAACTGTTTTTT
abundance: -; v_gene: TRBV11-3; j_gene: TRBJ2-7; d_gene: -; CDR3aa: CASRSTGSYEQYF; CDR3nt: TGTGCCAGCAGGTCGACGGGGTCCTACGAGCAGTACTTC
abundance: -; v_gene: TRBV7-9; j_gene: TRBJ2-1; d_gene: TRBD2; CDR3aa: CASTPTSGSRKTYNEQFF; CDR3nt: TGTGCCAGCACCCCGACTAGCGGGAGTAGGAAAACTTACAATGAGCAGTTCTTC
abundance: -; v_gene: TRBV7-2; j_gene: TRBJ2-5; d_gene: TRBD2; CDR3aa: CASSFTSGVETQYF; CDR3nt: TGTGCCAGCAGCTTTACTAGCGGTGTGGAGACCCAGTACTTC
abundance: once; v_gene: TRBV7-8; j_gene: TRBJ2-1; d_gene: TRBD2; CDR3aa: CASSYWTSGGSYNEQFF; CDR3nt: TGTGCCAGCAGCTATTGGACTAGCGGGGGGTCCTACAATGAGCAGTTCTTC
abundance: -; v_gene: TRBV7-9; j_gene: TRBJ1-2; d_gene: TRBD1; CDR3aa: CASSFTGTDYGYTF; CDR3nt: TGTGCCAGCAGCTTCACCGGGACAGACTATGGCTACACCTTC
abundance: -; v_gene: TRBV11-2; j_gene: TRBJ1-1; d_gene: -; CDR3aa: CASSLFPGWDEAFF; CDR3nt: TGTGCCAGCAGCTTATTTCCAGGGTGGGATGAAGCTTTCTTT